The 27 T cell receptor beta chains in this list originate from one sample, sequenced in a study of T cell responses to AZD1222 COVID-19 vaccine. Here immunoSEQ multiplex PCR was the method, and the copy in TCRdb shows in-frame clones only, minus some. The data show approximately 150,000 clones, with 85% to 95% seen just once and 0.9% held by the top ten. The sample here was peripheral blood, taken on day 0 of AZD1222 vaccination. The receptors come from an adult in good health.

The chain couples TRBV28 to TRBJ2-3, with D maybe TRBD2 (5 bases). The V end was cut by 11 bases, the J end by 4 bases, with 10 bases between. In germline, CDR1 is MDHEN, CDR2 SYDVKM. The CDR3 has 11 amino acids. CDR3 in DNA: TGTGCCGCCGGGGTTGCAGATACGCAGTATTTT. Protein: CAAGVADTQYF.

The genes are TRBV7-9 and TRBJ1-1; tentatively, D is TRBD1 (6 bases). Trimming left V 1 base short and J 8 bases short, with 14 bases between. Germline V gives CDR1 SEHNR, CDR2 FQNEAQ (reference sequence). This CDR3 region has 14 residues. This CDR3 is CASSLELEGDEAFF. DNA for the CDR3: TGTGCCAGCAGCTTAGAATTGGAGGGGGACGAAGCTTTCTTT.

This sequence joins TRBV19 and TRBJ2-4; D perhaps matches TRBD1 (5 bases). Looked up from germline, CDR1 is LNHDA and CDR2 is SQIVND (reference sequence). Trimming removed 3 bases from V and 6 bases from J, with 15 bases in between. The CDR3 has 15 residues. DNA of the CDR3: TGTGCCAGTAGTATTACATGGGGCGGTACAAACATTCAGTACTTC. Amino acids: CASSITWGGTNIQYF.

V usage is TRBV7-3 and J usage is TRBJ1-1; perhaps TRBD1 as D (5 bases). The germline gives CDR1 SGHTA, CDR2 FQGTGA. The CDR3 contains 13 residues. V was clipped by 4 bases and J by 1 base, with 7 bases between them. In DNA form, the CDR3 reads TGTGCCAGCAGCTCACAGGCGAACACTGAAGCTTTCTTT. Its translation is CASSSQANTEAFF.

This clone was seen just once. The chain carries TRBV4-1 and TRBJ1-1; D not certain. CDR3 length equals 19 residues. V was pared by 0 bases and J by 2 bases, with 22 bases between. Germline-derived CDR1 and CDR2 are MGHRA and YSYEKL. The CDR3 DNA reads as TGCGCCAGCAGCCAAGAGAGGCGCGTTGGGTCTGGGAGTAACACTGAAGCTTTCTTT. Encoded protein: CASSQERRVGSGSNTEAFF.

In its sample, this clone was seen a few times. The J gene is TRBJ2-7, the V gene TRBV5-4; weak D call: TRBD2 (6 bases). Germline CDR1 SGHNT, CDR2 YYREEE (reference sequence). The CDR3 totals 15 residues. Trimming took off 5 bases at V and 2 bases at J, with 17 bases between the two ends. This CDR3 reads CASSYPGLGTYEQYF. CDR3 DNA sequence: TGTGCCAGCAGTTATCCGGGACTGGGTACCTACGAGCAGTACTTC.

The chain uses TRBV5-1 and TRBJ1-2, with 9 bases identical to TRBD1. Trimming cost V 7 bases and J 5 bases; bases outside gene matches: 9. The CDR3 totals 14 residues. Germline lookup yields CDR1 SGHRS and CDR2 YFSETQ. CDR3 nucleotide sequence: TGCGCCAGCTCGGATACAGGGGGCGCGTATGGCTACACCTTC. As protein: CASSDTGGAYGYTF.

The gene calls are TRBV4-3 and TRBJ1-2; D possibly corresponds to TRBD1 (5 bases). The CDR3 is made up of 14 amino acids. Germline values: CDR1 LGHNA, CDR2 YSLEER. V shed 0 bases and J shed 2 bases, with 7 bases lying between them. The CDR3 DNA sequence: TGCGCCAGCAGCCAAGAGGACACAAACTATGGCTACACCTTC. It is translated as CASSQEDTNYGYTF.

The sample holds one count of this clone. The rearrangement joins TRBV7-2 to TRBJ1-2; D is perhaps TRBD1 (5 bases). With 5 bases removed from V and 1 base from J, the gap between germline ends came to 14 bases. Germline assignment: CDR1 SGHTA and CDR2 FQGNSA. The CDR3 is 15 amino acids. CDR3 nucleotide sequence: TGTGCCAGCAGCCCAACCAGGGCCATTAACTATGGCTACACCTTC. Its translation: CASSPTRAINYGYTF.

Concerning this clone itself: The sample carries other DNA sequences with the same CDR3. This chain connects TRBV18 to TRBJ1-2; 10 bases are a match to TRBD1. CDR3 length equals 14 residues. CDR1 and CDR2 (germline): KGHSH, LQKENI. Trimming cost V 0 bases and J 8 bases; bases outside gene matches: 3. This CDR3 reads CASSPPGQGYGYTF. DNA for the CDR3: TGTGCCAGCTCACCACCGGGACAGGGGTACGGCTACACCTTC.

The chain recombines TRBV10-2 with TRBJ2-2; D is perhaps TRBD1 or TRBD2 (6 bases each). Per the germline V gene, CDR1 is WSHSY and CDR2 is SAAADI. This CDR3 has 16 amino acids. Trimming took 7 bases from V and 3 from J, leaving 18 bases between them. CDR3 coding DNA: TGCGCCAGCACTACCTGGAGGGGGGCGTACACCGGGGAGCTGTTTTTT. Translation: CASTTWRGAYTGELFF.

The chain links TRBV3-1 (or the pseudogene TRBV3-2) to TRBJ2-3; D is perhaps TRBD2 (7 bases). Germline lookup yields CDR1 LGHDT and CDR2 YNNKEL (reference sequence). V lost 3 bases, J lost 5 bases, and 21 bases lay in between. CDR3 size: 17 residues. The DNA for the CDR3 is TGTGCCAGCAGCCAGCCTGGGGGGGCGCTAGGCGGAGATACGCAGTATTTT. Translated: CASSQPGGALGGDTQYF.

Only one count was recorded for this clone. This chain links TRBV5-6 with TRBJ1-1; D unclear. CDR1 is SGHDT and CDR2 is YYEEEE in the germline V gene. Trimming shortened V by 4 bases and J by 6 bases, and 13 bases separated the two germline ends. The CDR3 runs to 13 residues. CDR3 region: CASSKWRSAEAFF. CDR3 in DNA: TGTGCCAGCAGCAAGTGGAGGTCTGCTGAAGCTTTCTTT.

In this sample, this clone turned up once. The chain uses TRBV2 and TRBJ2-3; D is undetermined. Germline V gene lookup returns CDR1 SNHLY and CDR2 FYNNEI. V shed 5 bases and J shed 2 bases, with 5 bases lying between them. CDR3 size: 12 residues. The CDR3 nucleotides are TGTGCCAGCAGTCTCGACACAGATACGCAGTATTTT. It codes for CASSLDTDTQYF.

This chain connects TRBV5-6 to TRBJ2-5; 7 bases match TRBD1. V dropped 6 bases and J dropped 2; count of bases not matched to a gene: 4. This CDR3 spans 13 amino acids. CDR1 SGHDT and CDR2 YYEEEE come from the germline V gene. The chain's CDR3 is CASNWDRQETQYF. The DNA of the CDR3 is TGTGCCAGCAACTGGGACAGACAAGAGACCCAGTACTTC. Combining the CDR3 with reference TRBV5-6 and TRBJ2-5 gives the whole variable domain DAGVTQSPTHLIKTRGQQVTLRCSPKSGHDTVSWYQQALGQGPQFIFQYYEEEERQRGNFPDRFSGHQFPNYSSELNVNALLLGDSALYLCASNWDRQETQYFGPGTRLLVL.

The chain combines TRBV19 with TRBJ2-6, with a weak D call TRBD1 (6 bases). The CDR3 consists of 14 residues. Germline CDR1 is LNHDA and CDR2 is SQIVND (reference sequence). Trimming removed 10 bases from V and 2 bases from J, with 12 bases in between. CDR3 sequence: CATLGGAGANVLTF. The CDR3 DNA reads TGTGCCACCTTAGGGGGTGCTGGGGCCAACGTCCTGACTTTC.

Turning to this clone: At one boundary the junction diverges from the germline segment, which might be a read error. CDR3 nucleotides: TGTGCTAGCAGCTTAGGAGGGACAGGGAACCAAGAGACCCAGTACTTC. This translates into CASSLGGTGNQETQYF. The chain joins TRBV7-7 to TRBJ2-5, with 9 nucleotides matching TRBD1. CDR3 length: 16 amino acids. Per the germline V gene, CDR1 is SSHAT and CDR2 is FNYEAQ (reference sequence).

CDR3 in amino acids: CAWSRTLGGQFF. CDR3 DNA sequence: TGTGCCTGGAGTCGCACCCTCGGTGGGCAGTTCTTC. The rearrangement links TRBV30 to TRBJ2-1; D gene ambiguous. Trimming removed 2 bases from V and 12 bases from J, with 14 bases in between. The CDR3 length is 12 residues. Germline CDR1 and CDR2: GTSNPN and SVGIG (reference sequence).

V gene TRBV24-1 combines with J gene TRBJ2-1, with 7 bases matching TRBD1. Germline loops: CDR1 KGHDR, CDR2 SFDVKD. This CDR3 is 15 amino acids long. J gave up 6 bases and V 5 bases, and 9 bases lay outside the gene matches. The CDR3 region has the DNA TGTGCCACCAGTGCCAGCGACAGGGCTTTCAATGAGCAGTTCTTC. It codes for CATSASDRAFNEQFF.

CDR3 coding DNA: TGTGCCAGCTCACCAACTAGCGGATTAAACTACGAGCAGTACTTC. It translates to CASSPTSGLNYEQYF. The chain carries TRBV18 and TRBJ2-7, with 8 bases matching TRBD2. The CDR3 has 15 residues. V dropped 2 bases and J dropped 3; count of bases not matched to a gene: 6. CDR1 is KGHSH and CDR2 is LQKENI in the germline V gene.

The chain uses TRBV10-3 and TRBJ1-4, with D unresolved. Germline CDR1 ENHRY, CDR2 SYGVKD. V lost 2 bases to trimming and J lost 8 bases, with 12 bases between them. The CDR3 is made up of 14 amino acids. The CDR3 region is CAISEGAVGEKLFF. The CDR3 coding sequence is TGTGCCATCAGTGAGGGCGCCGTTGGGGAAAAACTGTTTTTT.

The chain combines TRBV7-2 with TRBJ2-7, with a weak D call TRBD2 (6 bases). V lost 1 base to trimming and J lost 9 bases, with 22 bases between them. This CDR3 region has 16 residues. Germline lookup yields CDR1 SGHTA and CDR2 FQGNSA. CDR3 nucleotides: TGTGCCAGCAGCTTAGTCCCGGGGGTCACTCAGTCATGGCAGTACTTC. As protein: CASSLVPGVTQSWQYF.

The J gene is TRBJ1-1, the V gene TRBV7-2; no firm D call. Trimming stripped 0 bases from V and 0 bases from J, with 8 bases between. This CDR3 is 15 amino acids long. The germline V gene has CDR1 SGHTA and CDR2 FQGNSA. Here the CDR3 DNA reads TGTGCCAGCAGCTTAGCGGGGATTATGAACACTGAAGCTTTCTTT. Its protein is CASSLAGIMNTEAFF. Using reference TRBV7-2 and TRBJ1-1 for the parts outside the CDR3, the full variable domain is GAGVSQSPSNKVTEKGKDVELRCDPISGHTALYWYRQSLGQGLEFLIYFQGNSAPDKSGLPSDRFSAERTGGSVSTLTIQRTQQEDSAVYLCASSLAGIMNTEAFFGQGTRLTVV.

The CDR3 DNA follows: TGTGCCAGCAGTTCTATCCCCGGGACAGGGGCGGACACTGAAGCTTTCTTT. Amino acids: CASSSIPGTGADTEAFF. The chain uses TRBV27 and TRBJ1-1; 10 positions agree with TRBD1. Germline trimming cut 4 bases from V and 3 bases from J; bases unmatched to any gene: 11. CDR1 MNHEY and CDR2 SMNVEV come from the germline V gene (reference sequence). The CDR3 is 17 residues long.

V is TRBV30 and J is TRBJ1-4, with D possibly being TRBD1 (6 bases). The CDR3 sequence is 16 residues long. V shed 0 bases and J shed 3 bases, with 14 bases lying between them. In germline, CDR1 is GTSNPN, CDR2 SVGIG (reference sequence). For the CDR3, the DNA is TGTGCCTGGAGTGTAATCGGGGGGCCCCCTAATGAAAAACTGTTTTTT. This encodes CAWSVIGGPPNEKLFF. Together with reference TRBV30 and TRBJ1-4, the CDR3 gives the full variable domain: SQTIHQWPATLVQPVGSPLSLECTVEGTSNPNLYWYRQAAGRGLQLLFYSVGIGQISSEVPQNLSASRPQDRQFILSSKKLLLSDSGFYLCAWSVIGGPPNEKLFFGSGTQLSVL.

The CDR3 here is CASSNRPGETQYF. The CDR3 DNA reads as TGTGCCAGCAGCAACCGACCCGGGGAGACCCAGTACTTC. The V call is TRBV7-2, the J call TRBJ2-5; D is uncertain. Germline V CDR1 and CDR2: SGHTA, FQGNSA. V lost 5 bases to trimming and J lost 5 bases, with 12 bases between them. The CDR3 contains 13 residues.

The chain uses TRBV30 and TRBJ1-1, with D unclear. Germline CDR1 reads GTSNPN; CDR2 reads SVGIG (reference sequence). CDR3 length: 11 amino acids. V was pared by 4 bases and J by 4 bases, with 7 bases between. The CDR3 protein is CAWMRVTEAFF. The CDR3 coding sequence is TGTGCCTGGATGAGGGTCACTGAAGCTTTCTTT.